Sequencing of this TCR beta chain was carried out in a study of blood T cells in healthy people across ages. Whole-study results and caveats: The percentage of naive T cells correlated strongly with TCR beta diversity.

A second about 7 to 11 cycle PCR used barcoded and J-beta primers. A single record per CDR3 protein comes from TCRdb applying MiXCR to the 5' RACE reads. The sample includes some 1.7 million distinct CDR3 sequences, over 25% of them seen just once. In its sample, this clonotype was seen a few times. Its cognate antigen is unknown. V trimming: 3 bases; J trimming: 6 bases; junction bases outside the gene matches: 11. The CDR3 has 16 amino acids. Germline lookup yields CDR1 ENHRY and CDR2 SYGVKD. The chain has TRBV10-3 and TRBJ2-1, with 7 bases aligning to TRBD2. This sequence originates from a woman in her 30s in good health. The sequencing sample was made of blood. This chain's CDR3 is CAISDLAGVGPNEQFF. CDR3 nucleotide sequence: TGTGCCATCAGTGATCTTGCGGGAGTGGGGCCCAATGAGCAGTTCTTC.